These 26 T cell receptor beta chains were all obtained from the same sample, sequenced in a study of cytomegalovirus exposure and HLA in healthy donors. PCR was performed using 60 Vbeta and 13 Jbeta primers. The assay was immunoSEQ multiplex PCR, and TCRdb's table has in-frame clones only and misses some. This table holds some 220,000 clones, roughly 73% found once. The sample comprised PBMCs. The source of these receptors is a boy aged 5-17 years in good health and CMV-seronegative.

This clone was counted a single time. V usage is TRBV7-9 and J usage is TRBJ2-2; no definite D call. Germline V gives CDR1 SEHNR, CDR2 FQNEAQ (reference sequence). The CDR3 is 14 residues long. Trimming took off 4 bases at V and 1 base at J, with 7 bases between the two ends. This CDR3 is CASSSRGNTGELFF. CDR3 DNA sequence: TGTGCCAGCAGCTCCCGAGGGAACACCGGGGAGCTGTTTTTT.

V is TRBV2 and J is TRBJ2-6; D is unclear. V lost 7 bases to trimming and J lost 0 bases, with 4 bases between them. Germline CDR1 is SNHLY and CDR2 is FYNNEI. This CDR3 has 13 amino acids. CDR3 sequence: CASTTSGANVLTF. The CDR3 nucleotides are TGTGCCAGCACTACCTCTGGGGCCAACGTCCTGACTTTC.

The chain carries TRBV30 and TRBJ2-5; 14 nucleotides align to TRBD2. Per germline, CDR1 GTSNPN and CDR2 SVGIG (reference sequence). CDR3 length equals 13 residues. Trimming at V came to 3 bases and at J to 10 bases, leaving 4 bases not matched to a gene. CDR3 nucleotides: TGTGCCTGGAGCGGACTAGCGGGGGGTAGCCAGTACTTC. Translated, it gives CAWSGLAGGSQYF.

The V and J genes are TRBV4-1 and TRBJ2-2; D not certain. Germline V lookup: CDR1 MGHRA, CDR2 YSYEKL. The CDR3 contains 18 residues. Trimming pared 3 bases from V and 3 bases from J, leaving 20 bases between. CDR3 amino acids: CASSHALGPAGYTGELFF. The CDR3 nucleotides are TGCGCCAGCAGCCATGCGTTGGGCCCCGCAGGTTACACCGGGGAGCTGTTTTTT.

This clone appeared a few times. The chain recombines TRBV29-1 with TRBJ1-2, with D possibly matching TRBD1 (5 bases). Trimming removed 3 bases from V and 4 bases from J, with 6 bases in between. In germline, CDR1 is SQVTM, CDR2 ANQGSEA. The CDR3 runs 11 residues. The CDR3 DNA reads TGCAGCGTTGACGACAGCTATGGCTACACCTTC. It is translated as CSVDDSYGYTF.

The chain joins TRBV5-4 to TRBJ2-7; TRBD1 matches 7 bases. After removal of 2 bases from V and 6 bases from J, the junction contained 5 bases not matched to a gene. Germline loops: CDR1 SGHNT, CDR2 YYREEE (reference sequence). The CDR3 consists of 13 residues. Here the CDR3 DNA reads TGTGCCAGCAGCTTTACAGGGGAAAGCGAGCAGTACTTC. This gives the protein CASSFTGESEQYF.

The chain couples TRBV27 to TRBJ1-1, with TRBD1 matching over 8 bases. With V trimmed by 7 bases and J by 2 bases, 12 bases remained unmatched. Germline V gives CDR1 MNHEY, CDR2 SMNVEV (reference sequence). The CDR3 has 16 residues. This CDR3 is CASTHLPGGENTEAFF. As DNA, the CDR3 is TGTGCCAGCACTCACCTACCAGGGGGCGAAAACACTGAAGCTTTCTTT.

The rearrangement links TRBV9 to TRBJ1-1; D is perhaps TRBD1 (6 bases). With 4 bases removed from V and 5 bases from J, the gap between germline ends came to 15 bases. CDR3 length: 14 residues. Germline V gene data show CDR1 as SGDLS and CDR2 as YYNGEE. DNA for the CDR3: TGTGCCAGCAGCCAGGGACACAAGGGAACTGAAGCTTTCTTT. Encoded protein: CASSQGHKGTEAFF.

J is TRBJ2-5 and V is TRBV6-6, with D perhaps TRBD2 (5 bases). The germline V gene encodes CDR1 MNHNY and CDR2 SVGAGI (reference sequence). Trimming removed 6 bases at V and 2 bases at J, with 16 bases between. The CDR3 totals 15 residues. As DNA, the CDR3 is TGTGCCAGCAGCCCTTACCGGACTCTTCAAGAGACCCAGTACTTC. Its protein product is CASSPYRTLQETQYF.

In this sample, this clone turned up once. This sequence joins TRBV4-1 and TRBJ2-3; D might be TRBD2 (5 bases). CDR1 and CDR2 from the germline V gene are MGHRA and YSYEKL. The CDR3 runs 17 residues. The V gene lost 4 bases and the J gene lost 2 bases, with 19 bases spanning the gap. The CDR3 spells CASSRHTNPDFTDTQYF. CDR3 coding DNA: TGCGCCAGCAGCCGGCATACCAACCCGGACTTCACAGATACGCAGTATTTT.

The chain carries TRBV29-1 and TRBJ2-1; D unresolved. The germline CDR1 and CDR2 sequences are SQVTM and ANQGSEA. The CDR3 length is 14 residues. The V and J ends lost 3 bases and 0 bases respectively, with 9 bases between them. The CDR3 region is CSVDPLNSYNEQFF. For the CDR3, the DNA is TGCAGCGTTGACCCGCTAAACTCCTACAATGAGCAGTTCTTC.

This chain connects TRBV2 to TRBJ1-1, with D possibly being TRBD1 (6 bases). V lost 4 bases and J 1 base, leaving 22 bases between the germline ends. CDR3 length: 18 residues. The germline V gene encodes CDR1 SNHLY and CDR2 FYNNEI. For the CDR3, the DNA is TGTGCCAGCAGTGGTGCTGACAGTAGGGCCAGGGGGAACACTGAAGCTTTCTTT. Translating it yields CASSGADSRARGNTEAFF.

The rearrangement joins TRBV2 to TRBJ1-5; no definite D call. Trimming left V 4 bases short and J 6 bases short, with 19 bases between. The CDR3 spans 16 residues. Germline values: CDR1 SNHLY, CDR2 FYNNEI. As DNA, the CDR3 is TGTGCCAGCAGTGGGCCCCCGGCGGTCGGGAGTCAGCCCCAGCATTTT. Translated: CASSGPPAVGSQPQHF.

This sequence joins TRBV7-2 and TRBJ2-3, with TRBD2 matching over 10 bases. The CDR3 covers 14 residues. J lost 4 bases, V lost 3 bases, and 1 base had no gene match. Germline assignment: CDR1 SGHTA and CDR2 FQGNSA. The chain's CDR3 is CASSFTSGADTQYF. In nucleotides, the CDR3 is TGTGCCAGCAGCTTTACTAGCGGGGCAGATACGCAGTATTTT.

The chain links TRBV5-4 to TRBJ2-2; TRBD2 might be the D (7 bases). The germline V gene has CDR1 SGHNT and CDR2 YYREEE (reference sequence). V was trimmed by 1 base and J by 4 bases, leaving 14 bases between them. This CDR3 is 16 amino acids long. CDR3 sequence (DNA): TGTGCCAGCAGCTTGTGGCGGGGGCCGGGCACCGGGGAGCTGTTTTTT. Encoded protein: CASSLWRGPGTGELFF.

This chain connects TRBV6-1 to TRBJ1-1; D uncertain. The V gene lost 1 base and the J gene lost 0 bases, with 9 bases spanning the gap. The CDR3 length is 15 residues. Germline V gene lookup returns CDR1 MNHNS and CDR2 SASEGT. The CDR3 loop reads CASSEGWALNTEAFF. CDR3 DNA: TGTGCCAGCAGTGAAGGGTGGGCGTTGAACACTGAAGCTTTCTTT.

Comments on this clone: Germline is not matched at one junction end, which may reflect a read error. V gene TRBV7-9 combines with J gene TRBJ2-6; TRBD2 is a possible D gene (5 bases). This CDR3 spans 16 amino acids. Germline CDR1 and CDR2: SEHNR and FQNEAQ (reference sequence). The CDR3 coding sequence is TGTACCAGCAGCTTAGCGTCGGGTTCTGGGGCCAACGTCCTGACTTTC. Translation gives CTSSLASGSGANVLTF.

This clone appeared once. The chain uses TRBV6-1 and TRBJ1-2, with D hard to call. The CDR3 consists of 13 residues. Germline CDR1 is MNHNS and CDR2 is SASEGT. Deletions cut 0 bases from V and 3 bases from J, with 5 bases between. CDR3 region: CASSEAKYYGYTF. In nucleotides, the CDR3 is TGTGCCAGCAGTGAAGCCAAATACTATGGCTACACCTTC.

The V and J genes are TRBV9 and TRBJ1-1; 8 bases are shared with TRBD1. The CDR3 spans 15 residues. The germline V gene encodes CDR1 SGDLS and CDR2 YYNGEE. V lost 0 bases to trimming and J lost 2 bases; unmatched junction nucleotides: 3. CDR3 bases: TGTGCCAGCAGCGTAGTGGGACAGGTAAACACTGAAGCTTTCTTT. This codes for CASSVVGQVNTEAFF.

This clone has just a few counts. V is TRBV11-2 and J is TRBJ2-5; 7 bases line up with TRBD2. Germline assignment: CDR1 SGHAT and CDR2 FQNNGV. Trimming took 5 bases from V and 5 from J; bases not matched to a gene: 2. The CDR3 loop spans 12 amino acids. CDR3 DNA: TGTGCCAGCAGCGGGGGAGGGGAGACCCAGTACTTC. It translates to CASSGGGETQYF.

This rearrangement joins TRBV30 to TRBJ1-6; D not certain. Germline lookup yields CDR1 GTSNPN and CDR2 SVGIG (reference sequence). The V end lost 0 bases, the J end lost 7 bases, and 13 bases lay between the germline ends. The CDR3 spans 15 residues. The CDR3 DNA follows: TGTGCCTGGAGTGTATGGGGTAGAGGGAATTCACCCCTCCACTTT. Translation: CAWSVWGRGNSPLHF.

This CDR3 reads CASSYLRTGVYEQYF. CDR3 sequence (DNA): TGTGCCAGCAGTTACTTACGGACAGGGGTCTACGAGCAGTACTTC. The J gene is TRBJ2-7, the V gene TRBV6-5, with 9 positions matching TRBD1. Germline values: CDR1 MNHEY, CDR2 SVGAGI. V shed 1 base and J 3 bases; nucleotides not matched to a gene: 4. The CDR3 covers 15 residues.

This sequence joins TRBV5-1 and TRBJ2-1; 11 bases fit TRBD1. J was trimmed by 9 bases and V by 3 bases; bases with no gene match: 8. The length of the CDR3 is 15 residues. The germline V gene has CDR1 SGHRS and CDR2 YFSETQ. The CDR3, as DNA: TGCGCCAGCAGCTCAAGGACAGGGGGCGAGGGTGAGCAGTTCTTC. Its translation: CASSSRTGGEGEQFF.

This sequence joins TRBV6-1 and TRBJ1-2; the D is unclear. Germline CDR1 MNHNS, CDR2 SASEGT. The germline V and J ends were trimmed by 0 bases and 4 bases, with 15 bases remaining between them. CDR3 length equals 16 residues. This chain's CDR3 is CASSEAAARAGYGYTF. The CDR3 DNA reads as TGTGCCAGCAGTGAAGCGGCGGCGCGGGCAGGCTATGGCTACACCTTC.

The chain combines TRBV5-1 with TRBJ1-2; 10 bases match TRBD1. Germline lookup yields CDR1 SGHRS and CDR2 YFSETQ. V shed 3 bases, J shed 7 bases, and the junction held 12 bases outside the gene matches. The CDR3 extends over 16 amino acids. Here the CDR3 DNA reads TGCGCCAGCAGCTCAGACAGGGGGCCGGTTCTCGGTGGCTACACCTTC. It yields the protein CASSSDRGPVLGGYTF.

The chain couples TRBV2 to TRBJ2-1, with D perhaps TRBD2 (5 bases). CDR3 length: 14 residues. V lost 8 bases to trimming and J lost 1 base, with 12 bases between them. CDR1 is SNHLY and CDR2 is FYNNEI in the germline V gene. CDR3 region: CASPTSFSYNEQFF. The CDR3 coding sequence is TGTGCCAGCCCAACTAGTTTTTCCTACAATGAGCAGTTCTTC.